The clone carrying this T cell receptor (beta chain) has at least ten counts. The antigen remains unidentified. Unique molecular identifiers tagged the TCRbeta library. TCRdb re-called the PCR reads through MiXCR, storing one row per CDR3 protein. The data show about 300,000 distinct CDR3 sequences, almost 8% seen once. With 10 bases removed from V and 3 bases from J, the gap between germline ends came to 18 bases. Per germline, CDR1 MDHEN and CDR2 SYDVKM. The CDR3 extends over 15 amino acids. The entry originates in a study of T-cell reconstitution after alpha-beta-depleted transplantation in children. Findings of the study overall: T-cell counts and diversity were attributed mostly to newly produced T cells one year after transplant. High day-60 TCRbeta diversity in some patients came from surviving recipient T cells and thymic progenitors. As was reported, about two months after transplant, alpha-beta T cells came from several hundred expanded graft clones.

The chain carries TRBV28 and TRBJ2-2; either TRBD1 or TRBD2 may supply D (6 bases each). The sample here was peripheral blood, taken 360 days after TCRalphabeta/CD19-depleted stem cell transplant. This TCR was recovered from a female patient aged 2-9 years who had a stem cell transplant for Fanconi anemia, so the T cells may come from the graft donor. The CDR3: CATLQSGDYTGELFF. The CDR3 DNA sequence: TGTGCCACCCTACAATCAGGGGACTACACCGGGGAGCTGTTTTTT.